Listed below are T cell receptor beta chains from one sample, sequenced in a study of control samples from healthy donors and cancer patients. Using immunoSEQ multiplex PCR, the repertoire was profiled, and TCRdb retains in-frame clones only, with some absent. The data contain roughly 59,000 clones, roughly 90% of them singletons. The sequenced sample was PBMCs. Every receptor here comes from a man aged 40-49 years with colorectal cancer. Each CDR3 is given with its conserved first and last residue.

V gene: TRBV13
J gene: TRBJ2-3
CDR3 protein: CASSLFGDTQYF

V gene: TRBV19
J gene: TRBJ1-5
CDR3 protein: CASTGNSNQPQHF

V gene: TRBV18
J gene: TRBJ2-7
CDR3 protein: CASQNGGHEQYF

V gene: TRBV23-1
J gene: TRBJ1-1
CDR3 protein: CASSQSSLGVLNTEAFF

V gene: TRBV2
J gene: TRBJ2-1
CDR3 protein: CASSDGVRDRVLSDQPNEQFF

V gene: TRBV5-4
J gene: TRBJ1-2
CDR3 protein: CASSYRGGGYTF

V gene: TRBV5-1
J gene: TRBJ2-7
CDR3 protein: CASSATGTGAYEQYF

V gene: TRBV20-1
J gene: TRBJ1-1
CDR3 protein: CSASPGGAENTEAFF

V gene: TRBV4-3
J gene: TRBJ1-1
CDR3 protein: CASSQGAGANTEAFF

V gene: TRBV6-6
J gene: TRBJ2-5
CDR3 protein: CASTKGGSETQYF

V gene: TRBV7-3
J gene: TRBJ2-3
CDR3 protein: CASSLLGADPSTDTQYF

V gene: TRBV27
J gene: TRBJ2-3
CDR3 protein: CASFRGATVSTDTQYF

V gene: TRBV6-5
J gene: TRBJ1-1
CDR3 protein: CASSLNPRQAFF

V gene: TRBV2
J gene: TRBJ2-2
CDR3 protein: CASKRYSGELFF

V gene: TRBV3-1/TRBV3-2
J gene: TRBJ2-1
CDR3 protein: CASSQASAGPKYNEQFF